A selection of T cell receptor beta chains follows, all from one sample in a study of shared clonotypes between healthy human individuals. The assay was immunoSEQ multiplex PCR, and TCRdb's table has in-frame clones only and misses some. The repertoire holds roughly 2,300,000 clones, with around 93% as singletons. Sequenced sample: naive CD4+ T cells from PBMCs. These receptors all come from a young man in good health. Some clones in this sample may be carry-over from other donors' samples. CDR3s include the opening cysteine and the closing phenylalanine or tryptophan. D genes are given only for firm matches. A clone size is listed for some rows: how often the clone was seen (once, few, many), or a class if it is expanded.

d_gene,j_gene,v_gene,abundance,CDR3aa,CDR3nt
-,TRBJ2-1,TRBV2,-,CASSYSYNEQFF,TGTGCCAGCAGTTACTCCTACAATGAGCAGTTCTTC
-,TRBJ2-2,TRBV7-9,-,CASSDPSGNANTGELFF,TGTGCCAGCAGCGATCCTTCCGGGAACGCGAACACCGGGGAGCTGTTTTTT
-,TRBJ2-5,TRBV4-1,many,CASSPQILQETQYF,TGCGCCAGCAGCCCACAGATACTCCAAGAGACCCAGTACTTC
-,TRBJ1-2,TRBV4-3,-,CASSQEVGRAANYGYTF,TGCGCCAGCAGCCAAGAGGTTGGCAGGGCCGCTAACTATGGCTACACCTTC
TRBD1,TRBJ2-1,TRBV10-3,-,CAISEGTGIPLRYEQFF,TGTGCCATCAGTGAGGGGACAGGGATTCCTCTCCGGTATGAGCAGTTCTTC
-,TRBJ1-5,TRBV11-2,few,CASSLVADQPQHF,TGTGCCAGCAGCTTAGTGGCGGATCAGCCCCAGCATTTT
-,TRBJ2-2,TRBV19,-,CASSELTSLVGELFF,TGTGCCAGTAGCGAATTGACTAGTTTAGTCGGGGAGCTGTTTTTT
TRBD2,TRBJ2-7,TRBV7-9,-,CASSSRGTSGSPFSYEQYF,TGTGCCAGCAGCTCCCGGGGGACTAGCGGGAGCCCTTTTTCCTACGAGCAGTACTTC
-,TRBJ2-3,TRBV29-1,once,CSAQRGTADTQYF,TGCAGCGCCCAGAGGGGGACCGCAGATACGCAGTATTTT
-,TRBJ2-3,TRBV28,once,CASLGDTQYF,TGTGCCAGTCTTGGAGATACGCAGTATTTT
-,TRBJ1-2,TRBV5-1,once,CASSFGGDGYTF,TGCGCCAGCAGCTTTGGTGGCGATGGCTACACCTTC
TRBD1,TRBJ1-3,TRBV9,-,CASSAGLTGAGNTIYF,TGTGCCAGCAGCGCCGGACTTACAGGGGCCGGAAACACCATATATTTT
TRBD1,TRBJ2-4,TRBV2,once,CATGGRDIQYF,TGTGCGACAGGGGGCCGGGACATTCAGTACTTC
TRBD1,TRBJ1-3,TRBV9,-,CASSPRGTDSGNTIYF,TGTGCCAGCAGCCCAAGGGGGACAGACTCTGGAAACACCATATATTTT
-,TRBJ1-1,TRBV25-1,-,CASSDPGLGDTEAFF,TGTGCCAGCAGTGACCCTGGGCTTGGAGACACTGAAGCTTTCTTT
-,TRBJ2-1,TRBV9,-,CASSVGGRSVYNEQFF,TGTGCCAGCAGCGTAGGAGGCAGAAGCGTCTACAATGAGCAGTTCTTC
TRBD1,TRBJ2-3,TRBV7-9,-,CASRPPGQNTDTQYF,TGTGCCAGCAGACCTCCGGGACAGAACACAGATACGCAGTATTTT
-,TRBJ1-1,TRBV29-1,-,CSVAGLYTEAFF,TGCAGCGTTGCAGGGCTTTACACTGAAGCTTTCTTT
-,TRBJ2-1,TRBV28,-,CASSSYGGTSYNEQFF,TGTGCCAGCAGCTCTTATGGCGGGACGTCCTACAATGAGCAGTTCTTC
TRBD1,TRBJ1-1,TRBV27,-,CASSLYAGTGETEAFF,TGTGCCAGCAGTTTGTACGCAGGGACAGGGGAAACTGAAGCTTTCTTT
-,TRBJ1-2,TRBV5-6,-,CASSLGWVGGYGYTF,TGTGCCAGCAGTCTTGGTTGGGTTGGGGGCTATGGCTACACCTTC
-,TRBJ2-7,TRBV5-1,-,CASSLARDPKVGGDEQYF,TGCGCCAGCAGCTTGGCCCGGGATCCGAAGGTAGGGGGGGACGAGCAGTACTTC
-,TRBJ2-2,TRBV7-9,many,CASSYIEAGELFF,TGTGCCAGCAGCTACATAGAGGCCGGGGAGCTGTTTTTT
TRBD1,TRBJ2-7,TRBV6-1,-,CASSEGPGDRGRTYEQYF,TGTGCCAGCAGTGAAGGGCCTGGAGACAGGGGAAGAACCTACGAGCAGTACTTC
-,TRBJ2-5,TRBV7-9,-,CASSYVQDLQYF,TGTGCCAGCAGCTACGTTCAAGATCTCCAGTACTTC
-,TRBJ1-1,TRBV7-9,-,CASSLSWDTLNTEAFF,TGTGCCAGCAGCTTATCGTGGGACACTTTGAACACTGAAGCTTTCTTT
TRBD1,TRBJ1-5,TRBV30,few,CAWRGQDDQPQHF,TGTGCCTGGAGAGGACAGGACGATCAGCCCCAGCATTTT
TRBD2,TRBJ2-5,TRBV4-1,-,CASSQDVLAGVGETQYF,TGCGCCAGCAGCCAAGATGTACTAGCGGGAGTAGGGGAGACCCAGTACTTC
-,TRBJ2-6,TRBV4-1,-,CASSQINDVLTF,TGCGCCAGCAGCCAGATCAACGACGTCCTGACTTTC
-,TRBJ1-5,TRBV10-3,-,CAISEPPTTRPVQPQHF,TGTGCCATCAGTGAGCCCCCCACGACACGGCCGGTTCAGCCCCAGCATTTT
-,TRBJ2-7,TRBV5-1,-,CASSTGLSSYEQYF,TGCGCCAGCAGCACTGGACTAAGCTCCTACGAGCAGTACTTC
-,TRBJ1-2,TRBV28,-,CASSHGGALEYGYTF,TGTGCCAGCAGTCACGGGGGGGCGCTTGAGTATGGCTACACCTTC
-,TRBJ2-6,TRBV5-1,-,CASSRGASSGANVLTF,TGCGCCAGCAGCCGAGGAGCGAGCTCTGGGGCCAACGTCCTGACTTTC
-,TRBJ2-5,TRBV7-2,-,CASSLSRGVETQYF,TGTGCCAGCAGCTTATCGAGGGGAGTGGAGACCCAGTACTTC
TRBD2,TRBJ2-6,TRBV19,-,CASSIYLRGRRSGANVLTF,TGTGCCAGTAGTATCTATTTGCGGGGGAGAAGGTCTGGGGCCAACGTCCTGACTTTC
-,TRBJ2-7,TRBV7-9,-,CASSFQLYEQYF,TGTGCCAGCAGCTTTCAGCTTTACGAGCAGTACTTC
-,TRBJ2-2,TRBV18,few,CASSPRSSNTGELFF,TGTGCCAGCTCACCACGGAGTTCGAACACCGGGGAGCTGTTTTTT
-,TRBJ1-5,TRBV28,-,CASRLRDPRPQHF,TGTGCCAGCAGACTCCGGGACCCAAGGCCCCAGCATTTT
-,TRBJ1-2,TRBV11-2,-,CASSSLGEGGRYGYTF,TGTGCCAGCAGCTCGCTCGGGGAGGGTGGCAGATATGGCTACACCTTC
-,TRBJ2-3,TRBV29-1,-,CSVTSTGTQYF,TGCAGCGTTACCTCCACAGGGACGCAGTATTTT
TRBD2,TRBJ2-2,TRBV4-1,-,CASSRLIRTRLNTGELFF,TGCGCCAGCAGCCGCTTAATCCGGACTAGATTGAACACCGGGGAGCTGTTTTTT
TRBD2,TRBJ2-7,TRBV30,-,CAWKPKASGSSYEQYF,TGTGCCTGGAAGCCCAAAGCTAGCGGGAGCTCCTACGAGCAGTACTTC
-,TRBJ2-4,TRBV7-9,once,CASSLAGPSRNIQYF,TGTGCCAGCAGCTTAGCGGGACCCAGTAGAAACATTCAGTACTTC
-,TRBJ1-5,TRBV28,-,CASSLWGILFGLGSNQPQHF,TGTGCCAGCAGTTTATGGGGGATCCTTTTCGGGTTGGGTAGCAATCAGCCCCAGCATTTT
-,TRBJ1-6,TRBV29-1,-,CSVQPGRGDNSPLHF,TGCAGCGTTCAGCCCGGACGGGGGGATAATTCACCCCTCCACTTT